This T cell receptor beta chain was identified in a study of blood T cell repertoires in COVID-19. Study-wide background: There were acute and convalescent COVID-19 samples, and they came from the United States, Italy and Spain. The analysed material was cDNA or gDNA that came from T cells, B-cell-depleted T cells, or PBMCs.

This CDR3 has 17 residues. Trimming left V 4 bases short and J 1 base short, with 20 bases between. The V gene's germline CDR1 is SGHAT and CDR2 FQNNGV. The table came from immunoSEQ multiplex PCR; TCRdb's copy has only in-frame clones and leaves some out. The data hold more than 150,000 clones, with 60% to 80% observed a single time. The V and J genes are TRBV11-2 and TRBJ2-7, with D possibly matching TRBD1 (6 bases). This clonotype was obtained from a man between 60 and 75 years old with active or convalescent COVID-19. Sequenced: peripheral blood. The CDR3 spells CASSYRLGQGSSYEQYF. In DNA form, the CDR3 reads TGTGCCAGCAGCTACCGTCTCGGCCAGGGGAGTTCCTACGAGCAGTACTTC.